A single TCR beta chain is shown here with its context. What it binds is not known. The source of the sample is a study of blood T cells in healthy people across ages. Study at large: Using template switching, researchers captured about one barcoded beta molecule for each two T cells.

General study results and limits: From one million sequenced T cells, diversity estimates were lower bounds. Measured against age, TCR beta diversity per million T cells decreased in a roughly linear manner.

Combining a sample-barcoded 5' primer with a J-beta primer mix, a second PCR ran for about 6 to 12 cycles. Each cDNA molecule was tagged by a template-switch adaptor that had 12 random nucleotides. TCRdb reprocessed the 5' RACE reads with MiXCR, giving one entry per CDR3 protein. Of about 720,000 distinct CDR3 sequences detected, about 20% appear once; the ten largest clones hold 20% to 25%. V gave up 3 bases and J gave up 11 bases, with 19 bases separating them. Germline V gene lookup returns CDR1 SEHNR and CDR2 FQNEAQ (reference sequence). The CDR3 covers 14 residues. This sequence joins TRBV7-9 and TRBJ1-2, with D unclear. The receptor's source is a man aged 65 to 85 in good health. The sample was blood. The CDR3 nucleotides are TGTGCCAGCAGCTTTCTCGAAGGCGGCGATCATTACACCTTC. Translating gives CASSFLEGGDHYTF.